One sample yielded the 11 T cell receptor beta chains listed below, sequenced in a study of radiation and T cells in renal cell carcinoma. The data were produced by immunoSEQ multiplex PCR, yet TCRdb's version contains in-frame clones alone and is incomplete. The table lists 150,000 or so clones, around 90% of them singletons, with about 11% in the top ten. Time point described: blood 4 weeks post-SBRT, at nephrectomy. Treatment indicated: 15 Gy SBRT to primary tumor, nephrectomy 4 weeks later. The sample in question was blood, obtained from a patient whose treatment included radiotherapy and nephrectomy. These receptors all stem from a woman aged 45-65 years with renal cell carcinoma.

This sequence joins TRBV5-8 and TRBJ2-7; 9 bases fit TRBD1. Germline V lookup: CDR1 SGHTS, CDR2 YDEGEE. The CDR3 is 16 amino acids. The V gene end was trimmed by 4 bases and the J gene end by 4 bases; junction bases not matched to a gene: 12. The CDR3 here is CASSHQSGTGIYEQYF. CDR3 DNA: TGTGCCAGCAGCCATCAGTCCGGGACAGGGATTTACGAGCAGTACTTC. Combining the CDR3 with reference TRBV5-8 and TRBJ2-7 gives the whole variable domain EAGVTQSPTHLIKTRGQQATLRCSPISGHTSVYWYQQALGLGLQFLLWYDEGEERNRGNFPPRFSGRQFPNYSSELNVNALELEDSALYLCASSHQSGTGIYEQYFGPGTRLTVT.

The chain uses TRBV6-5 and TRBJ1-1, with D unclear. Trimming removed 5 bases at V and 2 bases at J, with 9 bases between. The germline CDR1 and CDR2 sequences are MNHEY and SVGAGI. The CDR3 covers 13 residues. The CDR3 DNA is TGTGCCAGCAGTCAGCCGGAAAACACTGAAGCTTTCTTT. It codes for CASSQPENTEAFF.

The CDR3 loop reads CASSFPGSGNTIYF. CDR3 DNA sequence: TGTGCCAGCAGCTTTCCGGGTTCTGGAAACACCATATATTTT. The chain uses TRBV5-6 and TRBJ1-3; D unclear. Trimming left V 2 bases short and J 1 base short, with 7 bases between. Looked up from germline, CDR1 is SGHDT and CDR2 is YYEEEE. The CDR3 is 14 amino acids.

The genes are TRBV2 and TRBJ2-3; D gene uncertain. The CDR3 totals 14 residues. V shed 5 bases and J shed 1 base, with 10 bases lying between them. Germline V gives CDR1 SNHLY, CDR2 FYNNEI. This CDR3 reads CASSPMAGTDTQYF. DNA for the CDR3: TGTGCCAGCAGTCCTATGGCAGGCACAGATACGCAGTATTTT. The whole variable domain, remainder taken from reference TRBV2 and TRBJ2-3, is EPEVTQTPSHQVTQMGQEVILRCVPISNHLYFYWYRQILGQKVEFLVSFYNNEISEKSEIFDDQFSVERPDGSNFTLKIRSTKLEDSAMYFCASSPMAGTDTQYFGPGTRLTVL.

The CDR3 DNA reads TGTGCCACCAGCACCGGGCCCCTCAATCAGCCCCAGCATTTT. This gives the protein CATSTGPLNQPQHF. V usage is TRBV15 and J usage is TRBJ1-5, with D hard to call. CDR3 length equals 14 residues. Germline CDR1 LNHNV, CDR2 YYDKDF (reference sequence). Trimming pared 4 bases from V and 3 bases from J, leaving 10 bases between.

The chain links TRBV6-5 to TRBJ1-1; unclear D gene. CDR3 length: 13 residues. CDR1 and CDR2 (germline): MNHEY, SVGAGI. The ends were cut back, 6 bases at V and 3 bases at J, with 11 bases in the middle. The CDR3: CASSSGPYTEAFF. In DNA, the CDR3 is TGTGCCAGCAGCAGCGGGCCTTACACTGAAGCTTTCTTT.

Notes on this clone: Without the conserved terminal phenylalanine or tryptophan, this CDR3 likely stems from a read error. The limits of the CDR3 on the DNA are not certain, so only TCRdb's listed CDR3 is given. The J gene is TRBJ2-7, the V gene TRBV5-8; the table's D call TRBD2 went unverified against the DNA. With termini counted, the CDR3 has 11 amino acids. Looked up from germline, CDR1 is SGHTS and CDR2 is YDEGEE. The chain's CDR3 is CASTLWGGKVI.

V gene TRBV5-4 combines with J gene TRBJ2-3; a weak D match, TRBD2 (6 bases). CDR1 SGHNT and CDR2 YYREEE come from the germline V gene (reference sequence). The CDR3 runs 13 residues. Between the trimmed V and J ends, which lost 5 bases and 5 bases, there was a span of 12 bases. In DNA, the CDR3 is TGTGCCAGCAGGGCTTCCGGGGGAGATACGCAGTATTTT. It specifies CASRASGGDTQYF.

The CDR3 DNA reads TGTGCCACCAGCAGGTTCCGTTCCGGGAGCACAGATACGCAGTATTTT. This encodes CATSRFRSGSTDTQYF. This chain links TRBV15 with TRBJ2-3; no definite D call. This CDR3 region has 16 residues. V was shortened by 3 bases and J by 0 bases, with 13 bases between the two germline ends. Germline V gives CDR1 LNHNV, CDR2 YYDKDF (reference sequence).

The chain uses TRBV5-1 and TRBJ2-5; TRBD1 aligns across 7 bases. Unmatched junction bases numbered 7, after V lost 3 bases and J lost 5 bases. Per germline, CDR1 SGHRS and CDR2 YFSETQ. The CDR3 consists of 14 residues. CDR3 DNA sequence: TGCGCCAGCAGCTCCCGACAGGGCGGCGAGACCCAGTACTTC. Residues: CASSSRQGGETQYF.

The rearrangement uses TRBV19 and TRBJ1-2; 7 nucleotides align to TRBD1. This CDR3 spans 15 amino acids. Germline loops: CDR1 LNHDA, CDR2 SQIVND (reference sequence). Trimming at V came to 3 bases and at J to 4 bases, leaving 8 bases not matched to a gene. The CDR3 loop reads CASSMDRTRAYGYTF. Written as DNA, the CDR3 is TGTGCCAGTAGTATGGACAGGACCCGTGCCTATGGCTACACCTTC.